This T cell receptor (beta chain) was recovered during a study of CXCR3-negative and CXCR3-positive naive CD8 T cells. Study results and limitations: Comparison of naive subsets found surface CD5 to be comparable, and TCR strength was inferred on the basis of TRB CDR3 properties. Memory CD8+ cells showed much lower diversity, while both naive subsets displayed comparably high diversity. Naive CXCR3-negative and CXCR3-positive cells had similar TRBV-TRBJ usage; memory differed. The TRB CDR3s that CXCR3-positive naive cells carried were more hydrophobic than those of CXCR3-negative naive cells.

About this clonotype itself: The antigen is undetermined.

Germline V lookup: CDR1 SGHRS, CDR2 YFSETQ. This CDR3 is built from 14 residues. Per CD8+ T cell subset, triplicate sorts of 330,000 or so cells each were done. Through 5' RACE with UMI labels, the TRB cDNA libraries were prepared. Reanalyzing the 5' RACE reads, TCRdb keeps one entry per CDR3 protein, without DNA. Recorded here are around 61,000 distinct CDR3 sequences; the top ten clones represent 0.55% to 0.85%. Sample: naive CXCR3+ CD8+ T cells from blood. Subset denoted: CD45RO-CCR7+CD27+CD95- naive CD8+ T cells expressing CXCR3 (TNR3+). The origin of this receptor is a human donor in good health. Some clones in this sample may be carry-over from other donors' samples. This chain uses TRBV5-1 with TRBJ2-7; TCRdb's D call, TRBD1, is unchecked because there is no DNA. The CDR3 region is CASSDGQGAGEQYF.